One and the same sample provided the 21 T cell receptor beta chains below, sequenced in a study of blood T cell repertoires in COVID-19. Assay: immunoSEQ multiplex PCR; the TCRdb copy retains only in-frame clones and omits some. This table has about 190,000 clones, about 86% appearing once. Sequenced input: peripheral blood. These receptors were taken from a man aged 25 to 40 with active or convalescent COVID-19.

The chain employs TRBV9 and TRBJ1-1; TRBD1 matches at 11 bases. There are 14 residues in the CDR3. Germline lookup yields CDR1 SGDLS and CDR2 YYNGEE. V dropped 5 bases and J dropped 5; count of bases not matched to a gene: 5. In nucleotides, the CDR3 is TGTGCCAGCAGTGGACAGGGGGCTCTTACTGAAGCTTTCTTT. Translated: CASSGQGALTEAFF.

The gene calls are TRBV28 and TRBJ2-7; 12 bases are shared with TRBD1. The V segment lost 9 bases and the J segment 6 bases; nucleotides outside the gene matches: 12. Germline-derived CDR1 and CDR2 are MDHEN and SYDVKM. The CDR3 consists of 15 residues. The CDR3: CASRPGDRGRGEQYV. Written as DNA, the CDR3 is TGTGCCAGTAGGCCCGGGGACAGGGGGCGAGGCGAGCAGTACGTC.

The rearrangement joins TRBV30 to TRBJ1-1; perhaps TRBD1 as D (6 bases). From germline, CDR1 is GTSNPN and CDR2 SVGIG (reference sequence). The CDR3 consists of 12 residues. V was clipped by 3 bases and J by 4 bases, with 9 bases between them. CDR3 amino acids: CAWSRGPTEAFF. In DNA, the CDR3 is TGTGCCTGGAGCAGGGGTCCCACTGAAGCTTTCTTT.

V gene TRBV25-1 combines with J gene TRBJ2-3, with 12 bases fitting TRBD1. CDR1 is MGHDK, CDR2 SYGVNS, per germline. J lost 5 bases, V lost 4 bases, and 7 bases had no gene match. CDR3 size: 16 residues. CDR3 loop: CASSARGTGGKDTQYF. DNA of the CDR3: TGTGCCAGCAGTGCTCGAGGGACAGGGGGCAAAGATACGCAGTATTTT.

This clone was picked up a small number of times. This chain joins TRBV19 and TRBJ1-6; D is perhaps TRBD1 (5 bases). The CDR3 contains 14 residues. The germline CDR1 and CDR2 sequences are LNHDA and SQIVND (reference sequence). V lost 8 bases and J 4 bases, leaving 12 bases between the germline ends. CDR3 DNA: TGTGCCAGTCTGGGGCAGGAGTATAATTCACCCCTCCACTTT. Amino acids: CASLGQEYNSPLHF.

This clone showed up many times. The V call is TRBV19, the J call TRBJ2-2, with D possibly matching TRBD1 (6 bases). Per the germline V gene, CDR1 is LNHDA and CDR2 is SQIVND (reference sequence). V was cut by 6 bases and J by 2 bases, with 10 bases left in between. The CDR3 is 14 amino acids. The CDR3 coding sequence is TGTGCCAGTAGAATGGGACATAACACCGGGGAGCTGTTTTTT. Its translation: CASRMGHNTGELFF.

This clone was recorded only once. The V and J genes are TRBV24-1 and TRBJ2-2; 8 bases map to TRBD1. CDR1 and CDR2 (germline): KGHDR, SFDVKD. The junction had 8 bases not matched to a gene; V was cut back by 6 bases and J by 0 bases. CDR3 length equals 17 residues. For the CDR3, the DNA is TGTGCCACCAGTAGGCAGGGGGCAAAGGCGAACACCGGGGAGCTGTTTTTT. This encodes CATSRQGAKANTGELFF.

A single count supports this clone. CDR3 coding DNA: TGCGCCAGCAGCCAAGAGGGCAGAGAAAACCCAAACTATGGCTACACCTTC. Translation gives CASSQEGRENPNYGYTF. The chain has TRBV4-1 and TRBJ1-2; D remains ambiguous. Trimming took 0 bases from V and 2 from J, leaving 16 bases between them. CDR1 is MGHRA, CDR2 YSYEKL, per germline. The CDR3 contains 17 residues.

CDR3 in amino acids: CASSPPVGNRGRLTEAFF. CDR3 DNA: TGTGCCAGCTCACCACCGGTGGGTAACAGGGGGCGACTCACTGAAGCTTTCTTT. V gene TRBV18 combines with J gene TRBJ1-1; 9 nucleotides align to TRBD1. Germline V gene data show CDR1 as KGHSH and CDR2 as LQKENI. The CDR3 extends over 18 amino acids. J was trimmed by 4 bases and V by 0 bases; bases with no gene match: 12. Looking up the rest from reference TRBV18 and TRBJ1-1 gives the full variable domain: NAGVMQNPRHLVRRRGQEARLRCSPMKGHSHVYWYRQLPEEGLKFMVYLQKENIIDESGMPKERFSAEFPKEGPSILRIQQVVRGDSAAYFCASSPPVGNRGRLTEAFFGQGTRLTVV.

This chain connects TRBV6-6 to TRBJ1-6, with 11 bases fitting TRBD1. With V trimmed by 7 bases and J by 11 bases, 13 bases remained unmatched. CDR3 length equals 16 residues. The germline V gene encodes CDR1 MNHNY and CDR2 SVGAGI (reference sequence). The CDR3 bases are TGTGCCAGCACGGGCTCTGGGGGACAGGGGGGGCCACCCCTCCACTTT. This encodes CASTGSGGQGGPPLHF.

This chain uses TRBV6-6 with TRBJ1-6, with TRBD1 matching 9 bases. Germline CDR1 is MNHNY and CDR2 is SVGAGI (reference sequence). V lost 5 bases to trimming and J lost 0 bases; unmatched junction nucleotides: 8. CDR3 length: 18 residues. The CDR3 nucleotides read TGTGCCAGCAGTCTTGACAGGGGGTACAGCTCCTATAATTCACCCCTCCACTTT. Protein product: CASSLDRGYSSYNSPLHF.

The chain carries TRBV7-2 and TRBJ1-2; 7 bases are a match to TRBD1. Germline V gene sequence: CDR1 SGHTA, CDR2 FQGNSA. J lost 7 bases, V lost 1 base, and 12 bases had no gene match. This CDR3 is 16 amino acids long. CDR3 bases: TGTGCCAGCAGCTTAGGTCAGATTAGACAGGGAAGTGGCTACACCTTC. Protein product: CASSLGQIRQGSGYTF.

Concerning this clone itself: The same CDR3 is also encoded by other DNA sequences in this sample. V and J are TRBV2 and TRBJ1-1; D remains ambiguous. Between the trimmed V and J ends, which lost 4 bases and 0 bases, there was a span of 6 bases. The CDR3 is made up of 13 amino acids. Germline lookup yields CDR1 SNHLY and CDR2 FYNNEI. In DNA, the CDR3 is TGTGCCAGCAGTGTATCAGTGAACACTGAAGCTTTCTTT. Amino acids: CASSVSVNTEAFF.

This chain connects TRBV18 to TRBJ2-7, with D maybe TRBD1 (7 bases). The CDR3 is made up of 16 amino acids. Germline V gene data show CDR1 as KGHSH and CDR2 as LQKENI. Trimming left V 0 bases short and J 7 bases short, with 19 bases between. The CDR3 here is CASSPPSGQASGEQYF. CDR3 nucleotides: TGTGCCAGCTCACCACCTAGCGGACAGGCTTCGGGGGAGCAGTACTTC.

J is TRBJ1-1 and V is TRBV30; 8 bases fit TRBD1. Trimming at V came to 5 bases and at J to 7 bases, leaving 6 bases not matched to a gene. The V gene's germline CDR1 is GTSNPN and CDR2 SVGIG (reference sequence). There are 12 residues in the CDR3. The DNA of the CDR3 is TGTGCCTGGGACAGGGGCGAGATTGAAGCTTTCTTT. It translates to CAWDRGEIEAFF.

The sample holds one count of this clone. J is TRBJ1-2 and V is TRBV27; no reliable D call. Germline CDR1 MNHEY, CDR2 SMNVEV (reference sequence). V lost 5 bases and J lost 3, with 16 bases in between. This CDR3 has 15 residues. The CDR3 spells CASSPISIGDYGYTF. The CDR3 DNA is TGTGCCAGCAGTCCCATTAGTATTGGTGACTATGGCTACACCTTC.

The chain carries TRBV6-5 and TRBJ2-3; 8 nucleotides align to TRBD1. The CDR3 loop spans 15 amino acids. Germline CDR1 and CDR2: MNHEY and SVGAGI. V shed 2 bases and J 3 bases; nucleotides not matched to a gene: 4. CDR3 in DNA: TGTGCCAGCAGTTACGCAGGGGGCAGAACAGATACGCAGTATTTT. Translation gives CASSYAGGRTDTQYF.

V and J are TRBV18 and TRBJ1-4; no clear D gene. Trimming took off 4 bases at V and 4 bases at J, with 16 bases between the two ends. Germline CDR1 and CDR2: KGHSH and LQKENI. The CDR3 is made up of 16 amino acids. The DNA of the CDR3 is TGTGCCAGCTCACTTAGAGAGACTCGGAGTAATGAAAAACTGTTTTTT. The encoded protein is CASSLRETRSNEKLFF.

The chain recombines TRBV6-5 with TRBJ1-2, with 9 bases fitting TRBD1. CDR1 is MNHEY and CDR2 is SVGAGI in the germline V gene. This CDR3 contains 16 residues. The V and J ends lost 1 base and 4 bases, in that order; junction bases with no gene match: 7. The CDR3 region has the DNA TGTGCCAGCAGTTACTACCGGGACAGGGAAGGCTATGGCTACACCTTC. As protein: CASSYYRDREGYGYTF.

The rearrangement joins TRBV7-2 to TRBJ2-2; 9 nucleotides line up with TRBD2. Germline values: CDR1 SGHTA, CDR2 FQGNSA. With 5 bases clipped from V and 6 bases from J, the junction kept 10 bases outside the gene matches. The CDR3 sequence is 16 residues long. This CDR3 reads CASSPPTSGPPGELFF. CDR3 bases: TGTGCCAGCAGCCCCCCCACTAGCGGGCCACCCGGGGAGCTGTTTTTT.

J is TRBJ2-3 and V is TRBV2, with TRBD2 as a possible D gene (6 bases). The CDR3 has 15 amino acids. V lost 7 bases to trimming and J lost 1 base, with 15 bases between them. Germline V gene sequence: CDR1 SNHLY, CDR2 FYNNEI. DNA for the CDR3: TGTGCCAGCACCCCAATGGCTAGCGGCACAGATACGCAGTATTTT. This translates into CASTPMASGTDTQYF.